This T cell receptor (beta chain) was obtained from a study of regulatory T cells in long-lasting Graves disease. Study-level points and caveats: Accuracy may have been reduced by the small sample size. Public clonotype sharing was higher in persistent than newly diagnosed patients.

V dropped 6 bases and J dropped 4; count of bases not matched to a gene: 9. The CDR3 has 13 amino acids. Per the germline V gene, CDR1 is DFQATT and CDR2 is SNEGSKA (reference sequence). This clonotype has just a few counts. Its target is unknown. The time point: persistent/refractory GD, antithyroid drugs over 5 years with positive TRAb. Following extraction of RNA from PBMCs, that RNA was used to make the TCR library. It was an endocrinology department in Xi'an, China, that provided the patients. iRepertoire HTBI primers and Arm-PCR of CDR3 regions built TCR beta libraries. One entry per CDR3 protein results from TCRdb running MiXCR on the multiplex PCR reads. The sample comprises a few hundred thousand distinct CDR3 sequences, about 20% of which are singletons, and less than 15% rests with the top ten.

The chain has TRBV20-1 and TRBJ2-7; TRBD1 aligns across 7 bases. The clonotype comes from a female donor with Graves disease. The sequences come from peripheral blood mononuclear cells (PBMCs), collected when the disease was refractory, from a patient treated with antithyroid drugs. CDR3 in amino acids: CSADNRDSYEQYF. For the CDR3, the DNA is TGCAGTGCAGATAACCGGGACAGTTACGAGCAGTACTTC.